This TCR beta chain stems from a study of blood T cell repertoires in COVID-19. On the study more broadly: T cells, B-cell-depleted T cells, or PBMCs supplied cDNA or gDNA.

Original analysis: Reference gene primer amplification gave estimated nucleated cell counts. Method: immunoSEQ multiplex PCR; TCRdb's copy keeps in-frame clones and lacks some. That table supplies the V and J calls and clone size; D and trimming were determined from the DNA. Seen here are more than 250,000 clones, about 82% observed once, and the top ten hold about 1.7%. The CDR3 length is 15 residues. Trimming stripped 8 bases from V and 2 bases from J, with 16 bases between. CDR1 and CDR2 from the germline V gene are SGHTA and FQGNSA. Sequencing was done on a sample of peripheral blood. This TCR was sampled from a woman in her forties or fifties with acute or convalescent COVID-19. The chain recombines TRBV7-2 with TRBJ2-1, with a weak D call TRBD2 (5 bases). CDR3 coding DNA: TGTGCCAGCGCTCCGACGAGGGAGACCTACAATGAGCAGTTCTTC. Translated, it gives CASAPTRETYNEQFF.